These 22 T cell receptor beta chains originate from one sample sequenced in a study of blood T cells in healthy people across ages. The use of a sample-barcoded 5' primer and a J-beta primer mix characterized a second PCR of about 7 to 12 cycles. A single record per CDR3 protein comes from TCRdb applying MiXCR to the 5' RACE reads. The table lists hundreds of thousands of distinct CDR3 sequences, about 34% of them singletons. The sequencing input was blood. These receptors came from a woman at least 80 years old in good health.

This clonotype was observed many times. J is TRBJ2-1 and V is TRBV3-1; possible D gene TRBD1, 6 bases. The CDR3 extends over 14 amino acids. Germline lookup yields CDR1 LGHDT and CDR2 YNNKEL (reference sequence). The germline V and J ends were trimmed by 10 bases and 6 bases, with 19 bases remaining between them. CDR3 region: CAILSRDTFNEQFF. The CDR3 DNA reads TGTGCCATCCTCAGCCGGGACACCTTCAATGAGCAGTTCTTC.

This clonotype was seen many times. Germline and junction disagree at one end, which may indicate a read error. This chain joins TRBV3-1 and TRBJ2-7, with TRBD1 matching over 9 bases. CDR3 size: 15 residues. In germline, CDR1 is LGHDT, CDR2 YNNKEL (reference sequence). This CDR3 is CASSLLGTGSYEQYF. CDR3 DNA: TGCGCCAGCAGCTTGCTAGGGACAGGGTCCTACGAGCAGTACTTC.

There are a few counts of this clonotype. This chain connects TRBV6-1 to TRBJ2-5, with a weak D call TRBD1 (5 bases). Trimming removed 1 base at V and 5 bases at J, with 14 bases between. Looked up from germline, CDR1 is MNHNS and CDR2 is SASEGT. This CDR3 is built from 15 residues. The CDR3 protein is CASSEEGTGPETQYF. Written as DNA, the CDR3 is TGTGCCAGCAGTGAAGAGGGCACAGGACCGGAGACCCAGTACTTC.

This clonotype occurred many times. The V gene is TRBV5-1, the J gene TRBJ2-5; D may be TRBD1 or TRBD2 (5 bases each). This CDR3 comprises 16 residues. Trimming left V 3 bases short and J 5 bases short, with 20 bases between. The germline CDR1 and CDR2 sequences are SGHRS and YFSETQ. The CDR3 region is CASSSGDQGVRETQYF. In nucleotides, the CDR3 is TGCGCCAGCAGCTCCGGGGACCAAGGGGTCCGCGAGACCCAGTACTTC.

This chain links TRBV30 with TRBJ2-2, with TRBD2 identical over 12 bases. CDR1 GTSNPN and CDR2 SVGIG come from the germline V gene (reference sequence). V was clipped by 3 bases and J by 7 bases; unmatched bases: 6. The CDR3 contains 15 residues. In nucleotides, the CDR3 is TGTGCCTGGAGAGGACTAGCGGGGATAGGCGGGGAGCTGTTTTTT. Its translation is CAWRGLAGIGGELFF.

This clonotype was counted at least ten times. V is TRBV4-2 and J is TRBJ1-6, with D maybe TRBD1 (5 bases). The CDR3 is 15 amino acids. Trimming removed 1 base at V and 6 bases at J, with 10 bases between. CDR1 LGHNA and CDR2 YNFKEQ come from the germline V gene. As DNA, the CDR3 is TGTGCCAGCAGCCAAGTGAGGGACTTTAATTCACCCCTCCACTTT. Translated, it gives CASSQVRDFNSPLHF.

The V gene is TRBV6-1, the J gene TRBJ2-6, with D hard to call. V was cut by 2 bases and J by 4 bases, with 3 bases left in between. Per germline, CDR1 MNHNS and CDR2 SASEGT. The CDR3 runs 13 residues. CDR3 DNA sequence: TGTGCCAGCAGTGAATGGGGGGCCAACGTCCTGACTTTC. Residues: CASSEWGANVLTF.

The rearrangement links TRBV6-1 to TRBJ2-3, with TRBD2 as a possible D gene (6 bases). Germline CDR1 MNHNS, CDR2 SASEGT. V shed 5 bases and J shed 4 bases, with 25 bases lying between them. The CDR3 runs 18 residues. CDR3 sequence: CASSRRGKRGYLPDTQYF. CDR3 coding DNA: TGTGCCAGCAGTCGCCGGGGGAAAAGGGGCTACCTTCCAGATACGCAGTATTTT.

This clonotype was picked up many times. V gene TRBV20-1 combines with J gene TRBJ2-5, with TRBD1 as a possible D gene (6 bases). The length of the CDR3 is 11 residues. V lost 8 bases and J lost 0, with 7 bases in between. Germline V gene sequence: CDR1 DFQATT, CDR2 SNEGSKA (reference sequence). CDR3 in amino acids: CSSGDQETQYF. CDR3 nucleotides: TGCAGTTCAGGGGACCAAGAGACCCAGTACTTC.

This clonotype was seen repeatedly, ten times or more. The rearrangement links TRBV12-3 or TRBV12-4 to TRBJ1-1; D gene ambiguous. V lost 6 bases, J lost 1 base, and 12 bases lay in between. The CDR3 covers 14 residues. CDR3 loop: CASSRSGQNTEAFF. DNA for the CDR3: TGTGCCAGCAGCCGATCGGGCCAGAACACTGAAGCTTTCTTT.

Concerning this clonotype itself: This is likely a read error, given that the CDR3 carries no conserved phenylalanine or tryptophan at its end. This rearrangement joins TRBV5-1 to TRBJ2-7, with 8 bases fitting TRBD2. Germline CDR1 is SGHRS and CDR2 is YFSETQ. The J segment lost 0 bases and the V segment lost 4 bases, leaving 6 bases of the junction unmatched. The CDR3 runs to 15 residues. CDR3 sequence (DNA): TGCGCCAGCAGCGACGTCGGGGGGGCCTCCTACGAGCAGTACAAC. It translates to CASSDVGGASYEQYN.

This clonotype was seen only a few times. The chain recombines TRBV3-1 with TRBJ1-5, with D perhaps TRBD1 (5 bases). V was cut by 3 bases and J by 3 bases, with 12 bases left in between. Germline V lookup: CDR1 LGHDT, CDR2 YNNKEL (reference sequence). The length of the CDR3 is 15 residues. CDR3 DNA sequence: TGTGCCAGCAGCCAGGGGCAGGTCAACAATCAGCCCCAGCATTTT. It encodes CASSQGQVNNQPQHF.

This sequence joins TRBV20-1 and TRBJ1-1; no firm D call. CDR1 DFQATT and CDR2 SNEGSKA come from the germline V gene (reference sequence). The CDR3 sequence is 12 residues long. The ends were cut back, 2 bases at V and 1 base at J, with 5 bases in the middle. CDR3 region: CSARLGNTEAFF. The CDR3 DNA reads as TGCAGTGCTAGATTAGGGAACACTGAAGCTTTCTTT.

This clonotype was seen many times. The gene calls are TRBV12-3 or TRBV12-4 and TRBJ1-2; D unclear. Between the trimmed V and J ends, which lost 8 bases and 4 bases, there was a span of 14 bases. The CDR3 contains 13 residues. The CDR3 region is CASFRSGSYGYTF. The DNA of the CDR3 is TGTGCCAGCTTTCGATCCGGGAGCTATGGCTACACCTTC.

This chain uses TRBV4-3 with TRBJ2-5; perhaps TRBD1 as D (5 bases). The length of the CDR3 is 15 residues. From germline, CDR1 is LGHNA and CDR2 YSLEER. V gave up 1 base and J gave up 2 bases, with 11 bases separating them. The CDR3 loop is CASSQVPTEQETQYF. The CDR3 nucleotides are TGCGCCAGCAGCCAAGTCCCGACAGAACAAGAGACCCAGTACTTC.

V usage is TRBV29-1 and J usage is TRBJ2-3; TRBD2 aligns across 11 bases. With V trimmed by 7 bases and J by 2 bases, 8 bases remained unmatched. This CDR3 has 15 residues. Germline CDR1 SQVTM, CDR2 ANQGSEA. This chain's CDR3 is CSGALAGDLTDTQYF. The CDR3 DNA follows: TGCAGCGGGGCACTAGCGGGAGACCTCACAGATACGCAGTATTTT.

As for this clonotype: A read error may explain this, as a much larger clone is one base away. The chain has TRBV5-1 and TRBJ2-5; 10 positions match TRBD1. CDR1 is SGHRS, CDR2 YFSETQ, per germline. V lost 3 bases to trimming and J lost 11 bases; unmatched junction nucleotides: 13. There are 15 residues in the CDR3. Here the CDR3 DNA reads TGCGCCAGCAGCTACGGACAGGGGGTCTACAATGAGCAGTACTTC. It codes for CASSYGQGVYNEQYF. Drawing the rest from reference TRBV5-1 and TRBJ2-5, the complete variable domain is KAGVTQTPRYLIKTRGQQVTLSCSPISGHRSVSWYQQTPGQGLQFLFEYFSETQRNKGNFPGRFSGRQFSNSRSEMNVSTLELGDSALYLCASSYGQGVYNEQYFGPGTRLLVL.

This clonotype was found many times. The chain has TRBV5-1 and TRBJ2-7; 8 bases are a match to TRBD1. This CDR3 contains 15 residues. Losses at the gene ends were 3 bases for V and 7 bases for J; bases not matched to a gene: 12. From germline, CDR1 is SGHRS and CDR2 YFSETQ. The CDR3 reads CASSWNNQGAGEQYF. As DNA, the CDR3 is TGCGCCAGCAGCTGGAATAACCAGGGGGCGGGGGAGCAGTACTTC.

This clonotype was counted at least ten times. This chain links TRBV30 with TRBJ2-5; TRBD2 might be the D (5 bases). The CDR3 runs to 10 residues. Germline CDR1 and CDR2: GTSNPN and SVGIG (reference sequence). V was trimmed by 5 bases and J by 7 bases, leaving 8 bases between them. CDR3 amino acids: CAWGGGTQYF. CDR3 nucleotides: TGTGCCTGGGGTGGAGGGACCCAGTACTTC.

This clonotype was observed many times. The chain links TRBV12-3 or TRBV12-4 to TRBJ2-1, with D possibly being TRBD1 (6 bases). The V end lost 5 bases, the J end lost 0 bases, and 14 bases lay between the germline ends. This CDR3 comprises 16 residues. The CDR3 DNA reads TGTGCCAGCAGTACAGCGAGACAGGTCTCCTACAATGAGCAGTTCTTC. It codes for CASSTARQVSYNEQFF.

The rearrangement uses TRBV4-3 and TRBJ1-1, with TRBD1 matching 8 bases. The J segment lost 6 bases and the V segment lost 0 bases, leaving 9 bases of the junction unmatched. Germline CDR1 reads LGHNA; CDR2 reads YSLEER. The CDR3 totals 16 residues. The CDR3 coding sequence is TGCGCCAGCAGCCAAGATACAGGGGGACGTAGCTCTGAAGCTTTCTTT. Protein product: CASSQDTGGRSSEAFF.

The table lists this clonotype with a few counts. Here the CDR3 reads CATSDFNRGRTEAFF. CDR3 sequence (DNA): TGTGCCACCAGTGATTTTAACAGGGGGCGAACTGAAGCTTTCTTT. The chain recombines TRBV24-1 with TRBJ1-1; TRBD1 matches at 9 bases. Germline CDR1 KGHDR, CDR2 SFDVKD. The CDR3 loop spans 15 amino acids. Trimming cost V 1 base and J 5 bases; bases outside gene matches: 4.